Listed below are T cell receptor beta chains from one sample, sequenced in a study of immune evolution from preneoplasia to lung adenocarcinoma. The table came from immunoSEQ multiplex PCR; TCRdb's copy has only in-frame clones and leaves some out. The sample records thousands of clones, roughly three quarters being singletons. The specimen sequenced was FFPE adjacent normal lung tissue. The receptors were sampled from a person in their sixties or seventies with lung adenocarcinoma. Both conserved end residues are part of each CDR3. D genes are given only for firm matches. The size of a clone is reported for some rows only, either as once, few or many, or as a class for expanded clones.

size,V,J,D,CDR3,DNA
.,TRBV5-1,TRBJ1-2,.,CASRDRMNTGLPAGYTF,TGCGCCAGCAGGGATAGGATGAACACAGGGCTTCCTGCTGGCTACACCTTC
.,TRBV7-2,TRBJ2-5,.,CASSLDTASSQETQYF,TGTGCCAGCAGCTTAGACACAGCGAGTTCCCAAGAGACCCAGTACTTC
.,TRBV2,TRBJ1-6,.,CASRSRADNSPLHF,TGTGCCAGCCGGAGCAGGGCTGATAATTCACCCCTCCACTTT
.,TRBV7-3,TRBJ2-1,.,CASSPTGREQFF,TGTGCCAGCAGCCCCACAGGGAGAGAGCAGTTCTTC
.,TRBV11-1,TRBJ2-7,.,CASSLGNTPSHEQYF,TGTGCCAGCAGCTTAGGTAACACCCCCTCCCACGAGCAGTACTTC
.,TRBV27,TRBJ1-3,.,CASSSEQGGRRNTIYF,TGTGCCAGCAGTTCAGAACAGGGAGGTAGGCGAAACACCATATATTTT
.,TRBV5-1,TRBJ1-2,.,CASLPGWGSVRDGYTF,TGCGCCAGCCTCCCCGGATGGGGTTCGGTTCGGGATGGCTACACCTTC
.,TRBV6-5,TRBJ2-7,.,CASKVRTYEQYF,TGTGCCAGCAAGGTCCGGACCTACGAGCAGTACTTC
.,TRBV6-1,TRBJ1-1,.,CASSRGDTEAFF,TGTGCCAGCAGCCGGGGAGACACTGAAGCTTTCTTT
few,TRBV5-1,TRBJ1-4,TRBD1,CASSLAGTGDTEKLFF,TGCGCCAGCAGCTTGGCAGGGACAGGGGATACCGAAAAACTGTTTTTT
.,TRBV7-3,TRBJ2-5,TRBD2,CASSLIGTSGGAETQYF,TGTGCCAGCAGCTTAATCGGGACTAGCGGGGGGGCGGAGACCCAGTACTTC
.,TRBV25-1,TRBJ2-5,.,CASSESHSQETQYF,TGTGCCAGCAGTGAATCCCACAGTCAAGAGACCCAGTACTTC
.,TRBV15,TRBJ2-5,TRBD2,CATSRGRGGKDRETQYF,TGTGCCACCAGCAGAGGACGGGGGGGAAAGGATAGGGAGACCCAGTACTTC
few,TRBV7-9,TRBJ2-7,TRBD2,CASSPSGSGSEQYF,TGTGCCAGCAGCCCTAGCGGGAGTGGCAGCGAGCAGTACTTC
.,TRBV6-6,TRBJ1-5,TRBD1,CASSRTGEVEQPRHF,TGTGCCAGCAGTAGGACAGGGGAGGTTGAGCAGCCCCGGCATTTT
.,TRBV5-1,TRBJ1-1,.,CASSSQDRYTEAFF,TGCGCCAGCAGCTCACAGGACAGATACACTGAAGCTTTCTTT
.,TRBV28,TRBJ2-7,TRBD1,CASSVPRDRAYEQYF,TGTGCCAGCAGTGTACCCCGGGACAGGGCTTACGAGCAGTACTTC
.,TRBV30,TRBJ1-6,.,CAWRRRDGYNSPLHF,TGTGCCTGGAGGCGCCGGGACGGCTATAATTCACCCCTCCACTTT
.,TRBV5-1,TRBJ2-7,.,CASSLEDSVQYF,TGCGCCAGCAGCTTGGAGGACAGCGTGCAGTACTTC
.,TRBV29-1,TRBJ2-3,TRBD2,CSVVPAGGPTDTQYF,TGCAGCGTTGTCCCGGCGGGAGGGCCCACAGATACGCAGTATTTT
.,TRBV7-3,TRBJ2-7,TRBD1,CASSYGQGPYEQYF,TGTGCCAGCAGCTATGGACAGGGGCCCTACGAGCAGTACTTC
.,TRBV2,TRBJ2-4,TRBD1,CANRQDRDQNIQYF,TGTGCCAACAGGCAGGACAGGGACCAAAACATTCAGTACTTC
.,TRBV15,TRBJ2-7,TRBD2,CATSRDVLAASYEQYF,TGTGCCACCAGCAGAGATGTACTAGCGGCCTCCTACGAGCAGTACTTC
.,TRBV19,TRBJ2-3,.,CASRAAATDTQYF,TGTGCCAGTAGAGCGGCGGCCACAGATACGCAGTATTTT
.,TRBV11-2,TRBJ2-7,TRBD1,CASSSLKPGTGLYEQYF,TGTGCCAGCAGCTCCCTTAAGCCGGGGACAGGGTTGTACGAGCAGTACTTC
.,TRBV30,TRBJ1-3,.,CAWRDTAAGNTIYF,TGTGCCTGGCGCGACACAGCAGCTGGAAACACCATATATTTT
.,TRBV30,TRBJ1-3,.,CAWSGGLTSGNTIYF,TGTGCCTGGAGTGGCGGACTGACCTCTGGAAACACCATATATTTT
.,TRBV28,TRBJ2-7,.,CASKQGGKYEQYF,TGTGCCAGCAAGCAGGGCGGTAAATACGAGCAGTACTTC
.,TRBV27,TRBJ2-6,.,CASHAGFGSGANVLTF,TGTGCTTCCCACGCGGGTTTTGGCTCTGGGGCCAACGTCCTGACTTTC
.,TRBV7-9,TRBJ2-2,.,CASSLEARGRMNTGELFF,TGTGCCAGCAGCCTAGAAGCCCGGGGGCGAATGAACACCGGGGAGCTGTTTTTT
.,TRBV18,TRBJ2-5,.,CASFSQETQYF,TGTGCCAGCTTCTCGCAAGAGACCCAGTACTTC
once,TRBV11-2,TRBJ2-3,TRBD2,CASSRTSGGTSTDTQYF,TGTGCCAGCAGCCGGACTAGCGGGGGCACTAGCACAGATACGCAGTATTTT